The rows below give T cell receptor beta chains drawn from one sample of a study of blood T cell repertoires in COVID-19. Profiled with immunoSEQ multiplex PCR; TCRdb holds only in-frame clones, not every one. The table lists about 190,000 clones, 65% to 90% of them singletons, with more than 4% in the top ten. Sequenced: PBMCs or T cells enriched from blood (not recorded which). These receptor sequences come from a woman aged 55-70 years with acute COVID-19. The CDR3 runs from the conserved cysteine through the conserved F or W. The order of the fields is V gene, J gene, clone size, D gene, CDR3 DNA, CDR3 protein. A D gene is named only where the DNA matches it firmly. Not every row has a clone size; where given, it reads once, few, many or a size class.

>TRBV27|TRBJ1-1|few|TRBD1
TGTGCCAGCAGTCTAACGACAGGGGGGGAGAACACTGAAGCTTTCTTT
CASSLTTGGENTEAFF
>TRBV7-2|TRBJ1-6|NA|TRBD1
TGTGCCAGCAGCTCGCAGGGGGGCCGGGGAAATTCACCCCTCCACTTT
CASSSQGGRGNSPLHF
>TRBV7-2|TRBJ2-7|NA|NA
TGTGCCAGCAGCTTAGCGGCGGGGGCGGGGGCCTACGAGCAGTACTTC
CASSLAAGAGAYEQYF
>TRBV7-2|TRBJ1-5|NA|NA
TGTGCCAGCAGCTCCGAACAGGGTCAGCCCCAGCATTTT
CASSSEQGQPQHF
>TRBV5-6|TRBJ1-2|NA|NA
TGTGCCAGCAGCTTGGAGACAGGAAACTATGGCTACACCTTC
CASSLETGNYGYTF
>TRBV3-1/TRBV3-2|TRBJ2-3|NA|TRBD2
TGTGCCAGCAGCCGCAGGACTAGCGGATGCACAGATACGCAGTATTTT
CASSRRTSGCTDTQYF
>TRBV7-6|TRBJ2-1|NA|TRBD2
TGTGCCAGCAGCCCCCGGTCGGGGACTAGCGGATACAATGAGCAGTTCTTC
CASSPRSGTSGYNEQFF
>TRBV11-2|TRBJ1-2|NA|TRBD1
TGTGCCAGCAGCTCGACAGGGCCCTATGGCTACACCTTC
CASSSTGPYGYTF
>TRBV12-3/TRBV12-4|TRBJ2-1|NA|NA
TGTGCCAGCCGCCCTACAGGTTTGGATGAGCAGTTCTTC
CASRPTGLDEQFF
>TRBV4-1|TRBJ1-5|NA|NA
TGCGCCAGCAGCCAAGGGCGGGGGGGTGGCAATCAGCCCCAGCATTTT
CASSQGRGGGNQPQHF
>TRBV4-2|TRBJ1-6|NA|NA
TGTGCCAGCAGCCAAGAACAGTATAATTCACCCCTCCACTTT
CASSQEQYNSPLHF
>TRBV4-3|TRBJ1-6|NA|NA
TGCGCCAGCAGCCAAGATATGCCCCGAGTGGATTCACCCCTCCACTTT
CASSQDMPRVDSPLHF
>TRBV28|TRBJ1-1|once|NA
TGTGCCAGCAGTTATAGGCGGGACACTGAAGCTTTCTTT
CASSYRRDTEAFF
>TRBV12-3/TRBV12-4|TRBJ1-2|few|NA
TGTGCCAGCAGTGGGGCGAATGAACGTGGCTACACCTTC
CASSGANERGYTF
>TRBV4-1|TRBJ2-1|NA|NA
TGCGCCAGCAGCCCACTACCCACTAGACGTCGGACTACGTACCGCAATGAGCAGTTCTTC
CASSPLPTRRRTTYRNEQFF
>TRBV4-3|TRBJ1-2|NA|NA
TGCGCCAGCAGCCAAGATATCGGGAATGGCTACACCTTC
CASSQDIGNGYTF
>TRBV6-2/TRBV6-3|TRBJ2-7|NA|TRBD2
TGTGCCAGCAGCTCGTTTGGCGGGAGCTACTCCTACGAGCAGTACTTC
CASSSFGGSYSYEQYF
>TRBV20-1|TRBJ2-7|NA|TRBD2
TGCAGTGCTAGTGGCGGGAGCTCTTACGAGCAGTACTTC
CSASGGSSYEQYF
>TRBV6-5|TRBJ1-1|NA|NA
TGTGCCAGCAGTTACGAATCCTACTCTAAGGCTTTCTTT
CASSYESYSKAFF
>TRBV5-8|TRBJ1-3|NA|NA
TGTGCCAGCAGCTTGGTCGCGTGGTCAGGGGAAGCTGGAAACACCATATATTTT
CASSLVAWSGEAGNTIYF
>TRBV11-2|TRBJ1-6|NA|TRBD1
TGTGCCAGCAGCCCTCCTGGGGCACAGGGGAATCACTCACCCCTCCACTTT
CASSPPGAQGNHSPLHF
>TRBV27|TRBJ2-3|NA|TRBD2
TGTGCCAGCAGTTTATCGTCGGGACTAGCGGGAGTCCCAGATACGCAGTATTTT
CASSLSSGLAGVPDTQYF
>TRBV19|TRBJ1-3|NA|NA
TGTGCCAGTGGCCTAGATGATTACTCTGGAAACACCATATATTTT
CASGLDDYSGNTIYF
>TRBV7-2|TRBJ2-7|once|TRBD2
TGTGCCAGCAGCCTACGGACTAGCGGGGACTACGAGCAGTACTTC
CASSLRTSGDYEQYF
>TRBV6-5|TRBJ2-1|NA|TRBD2
TGTGCCAGCAGTTTCGGACTAGCGGGGGGGGAGCAGTTCTTC
CASSFGLAGGEQFF
>TRBV7-2|TRBJ1-2|few|TRBD1
TGTGCCAGCAGCGAGGGACAGGGTCTTGGCTACACCTTC
CASSEGQGLGYTF
>TRBV7-2|TRBJ1-1|NA|NA
TGTGCCAGCAGCGTTCAAGGACAGATGAACACTGAAGCTTTCTTT
CASSVQGQMNTEAFF
>TRBV10-3|TRBJ2-1|NA|TRBD2
TGTGCCACTTTTAGCGGGAGTAGGTACAATGAGCAGTTCTTC
CATFSGSRYNEQFF
>TRBV9|TRBJ1-3|NA|NA
TGTGCCAGCAGCGTCGACACAACTGGAAACACCATATATTTT
CASSVDTTGNTIYF
>TRBV19|TRBJ1-5|NA|TRBD1
TGTGCCAGTAGAGGACAGGGGGGGAGGACCCAGCATTTT
CASRGQGGRTQHF
>TRBV19|TRBJ1-1|few|NA
TGTGCCAGTAGTATTCGGGGAGCGGACACTGAAGCTTTCTTT
CASSIRGADTEAFF
>TRBV7-9|TRBJ2-2|NA|TRBD1
TGTGCCAGCAGCCTCGCCTCACAGGGGCTCACCGGGGAGCTGTTTTTT
CASSLASQGLTGELFF
>TRBV28|TRBJ1-1|NA|NA
TGTGCCAGCATATTTGGGGACACCAAGAACACTGAAGCTTTCTTT
CASIFGDTKNTEAFF
>TRBV6-5|TRBJ2-4|NA|NA
TGTGCCAGCAGTTACTCGAAACAGGGATCAAACATTCAGTACTTC
CASSYSKQGSNIQYF
>TRBV7-2|TRBJ1-4|NA|NA
TGTGCCAGCAGCTTCGGGAGCGGTAATGAAAAACTGTTTTTT
CASSFGSGNEKLFF
>TRBV2|TRBJ2-1|NA|NA
TGTGCCAGCAAGGGGGACCCCTACAATGAGCAGTTCTTC
CASKGDPYNEQFF
>TRBV7-2|TRBJ2-2|NA|TRBD1
TGTGCCAGCAGCTTAGCGATAGGGACAGCGACCGGGGAGCTGTTTTTT
CASSLAIGTATGELFF
>TRBV6-5|TRBJ1-3|NA|NA
TGTGCCAGCAGTTACTCGGCCAGGGCGGACACCATATATTTT
CASSYSARADTIYF
>TRBV5-1|TRBJ2-7|NA|TRBD1
TGCGCCAGCAGCTTGGATGGGACAGGGTTATACGAGCAGTACTTC
CASSLDGTGLYEQYF
>TRBV25-1|TRBJ1-1|NA|NA
TGTGCCAGCAGTGAACCCGGGGGGGTGAACACTGAAGCTTTCTTT
CASSEPGGVNTEAFF
>TRBV7-2|TRBJ2-3|NA|TRBD2
TGTGCCAGCAGCTTAGAAAGCGGGGGGGCAACAGATACGCAGTATTTT
CASSLESGGATDTQYF
>TRBV25-1|TRBJ1-1|NA|TRBD1
TGTGCCAGCAGTGACACCAACAGGGGGCTAGATACTGAAGCTTTCTTT
CASSDTNRGLDTEAFF
>TRBV29-1|TRBJ1-1|NA|NA
TGCAGCGTTGAAGATAATAACGAGGGTGAAGCTTTCTTT
CSVEDNNEGEAFF
>TRBV6-2/TRBV6-3|TRBJ2-2|NA|NA
TGTGCCAGCAGTTACTCGATCGGGAGGAACACCGGGGAGCTGTTTTTT
CASSYSIGRNTGELFF
>TRBV2|TRBJ1-5|NA|TRBD1
TGTGCCAGTTCCGGGACAGGGGGCAATCAGCCCCAGCATTTT
CASSGTGGNQPQHF
>TRBV6-1|TRBJ2-7|NA|TRBD1
TGTGCCAGCAGTGGCATCAGGGACAGGGAATCCTACGAGCAGTACTTC
CASSGIRDRESYEQYF
>TRBV24-1|TRBJ2-4|NA|TRBD1
TGTGCCACCAGTGATCCCCTGACAGGGGACATTCAGTACTTC
CATSDPLTGDIQYF
>TRBV7-2|TRBJ1-5|NA|NA
TGTGCCAGCAGCATAAGACAGAATCATAATCAGCCCCAGCATTTT
CASSIRQNHNQPQHF
>TRBV5-6|TRBJ2-7|NA|NA
TGTGCCAGCAGCCTCACAGGGAGGGCTAGCTCCTACGAGCAGTACTTC
CASSLTGRASSYEQYF
>TRBV27|TRBJ2-2|NA|NA
TGTGCCAGCAGTCTTTACACCGGGGAGCTGTTTTTT
CASSLYTGELFF
>TRBV6-4|TRBJ1-2|NA|NA
TGTGCCAGCAGTGACTCGGCAGGAAACTATGGCTACACCTTC
CASSDSAGNYGYTF
>TRBV12-3/TRBV12-4|TRBJ1-1|NA|NA
TGTGCCAGCAGTTTAAAGGGGACTGAAGCTTTCTTT
CASSLKGTEAFF
>TRBV6-5|TRBJ1-1|NA|TRBD1
TGTGCCAGCAATGGACAGGGTGGCACTGAAGCTTTCTTT
CASNGQGGTEAFF
>TRBV29-1|TRBJ1-2|NA|NA
TGCAGCGTGGGCCTAGGGGGGGATCCCTATGGCTACACCTTC
CSVGLGGDPYGYTF
>TRBV19|TRBJ2-7|NA|NA
TGTGCCAGTAGTATGAGCGGTTCTAGCTCCTACGAGCAGTACTTC
CASSMSGSSSYEQYF
>TRBV7-2|TRBJ2-4|NA|TRBD1
TGTGCCAGCAGCACTGGACAGGGGGGACCCGGGAACATTCAGTACTTC
CASSTGQGGPGNIQYF
>TRBV19|TRBJ2-7|NA|NA
TGTGCCAGTGCTAGGGGTCTGTCCTACGAGCAGTACTTC
CASARGLSYEQYF
>TRBV21-1|TRBJ1-1|few|NA
TGTGCCAGCACCACCCGAAGCGGCAGGAACACTGAAGCTTTCTTT
CASTTRSGRNTEAFF
>TRBV13|TRBJ2-2|few|NA
TGTGCCAGCAGCCGCCTAGGAGGGGAAAGCGGGGAGCTGTTTTTT
CASSRLGGESGELFF